A single sample gave rise to the 20 T cell receptor beta chains below, sequenced in a study of blood T cell repertoires in COVID-19. Libraries were prepared by immunoSEQ multiplex PCR; TCRdb keeps only in-frame clonotypes and omits some of them. This table has tens of thousands of clones, 75% to 85% appearing once. What was sequenced was peripheral blood. Receptor source: a woman older than 75 with acute or convalescent COVID-19.

V is TRBV5-1 and J is TRBJ1-6, with 10 positions matching TRBD1. Unmatched junction bases numbered 8, after V lost 4 bases and J lost 4 bases. CDR3 length: 17 residues. Germline V gene data show CDR1 as SGHRS and CDR2 as YFSETQ. CDR3 sequence: CASSASRTGGYNSPLHF. The CDR3 nucleotides read TGCGCCAGCAGCGCATCCCGGACAGGGGGATATAATTCACCCCTCCACTTT.

The chain carries TRBV11-2 and TRBJ2-7, with D perhaps TRBD2 (5 bases). The CDR3 has 12 amino acids. Trimming removed 1 base from V and 6 bases from J, with 7 bases in between. CDR1 SGHAT and CDR2 FQNNGV come from the germline V gene. CDR3 region: CASSLVAGEQYF. DNA of the CDR3: TGTGCCAGCAGCTTAGTTGCGGGCGAGCAGTACTTC.

This chain links TRBV30 with TRBJ2-7, with 7 bases identical to TRBD1. The CDR3 consists of 11 residues. V was clipped by 0 bases and J by 10 bases; unmatched bases: 3. The germline CDR1 and CDR2 sequences are GTSNPN and SVGIG (reference sequence). This chain's CDR3 is CAWSVNRGQYF. The CDR3 DNA sequence: TGTGCCTGGAGTGTAAACAGGGGCCAGTACTTC. The variable domain in full, completed from reference TRBV30 and TRBJ2-7, reads SQTIHQWPATLVQPVGSPLSLECTVEGTSNPNLYWYRQAAGRGLQLLFYSVGIGQISSEVPQNLSASRPQDRQFILSSKKLLLSDSGFYLCAWSVNRGQYFGPGTRLTVT.

The chain combines TRBV7-8 with TRBJ1-6; a possible D gene is TRBD1 (6 bases). Deletions cut 1 base from V and 7 bases from J, with 8 bases between. The CDR3 has 14 amino acids. The V gene's germline CDR1 is SGHVS and CDR2 FQNEAQ. CDR3 region: CASSLDRANSPLHF. As DNA, the CDR3 is TGTGCCAGCAGCTTAGACAGGGCCAATTCACCCCTCCACTTT.

In this sample, this clone turned up a few times. The CDR3 region has the DNA TGTGCCAGTACCCTCGCGGCTGGGAGCCTGCTTCAAACGGGATCACCCCTCCACTTT. This codes for CASTLAAGSLLQTGSPLHF. V usage is TRBV19 and J usage is TRBJ1-6; no clear D. The germline gives CDR1 LNHDA, CDR2 SQIVND (reference sequence). The CDR3 covers 19 residues. The ends were cut back, 7 bases at V and 10 bases at J, with 32 bases in the middle.

The genes are TRBV6-5 and TRBJ1-1; maybe TRBD1 (6 bases). V was cut by 5 bases and J by 11 bases, with 15 bases left in between. Germline assignment: CDR1 MNHEY and CDR2 SVGAGI. The CDR3 covers 12 residues. This chain's CDR3 is CASSNPEGGAFF. The CDR3 DNA sequence: TGTGCCAGCAGTAACCCGGAGGGGGGGGCTTTCTTT.

The chain links TRBV7-8 to TRBJ1-5; TRBD1 is a possible D gene (5 bases). This CDR3 contains 14 residues. The V gene's germline CDR1 is SGHVS and CDR2 FQNEAQ. V lost 6 bases to trimming and J lost 2 bases, with 11 bases between them. This CDR3 reads CASSQGIRNQPQHF. The CDR3 coding sequence is TGTGCCAGCAGTCAGGGAATTCGCAATCAGCCCCAGCATTTT.

The chain joins TRBV15 to TRBJ2-7; 10 bases fit TRBD1. CDR1 LNHNV and CDR2 YYDKDF come from the germline V gene (reference sequence). The trim removed 1 base at V and 2 bases at J, leaving 5 bases unmatched. The CDR3 has 16 residues. DNA for the CDR3: TGTGCCACCAGCAGAGGGGGACAGGGGCTTACCTACGAGCAGTACTTC. Translated: CATSRGGQGLTYEQYF.

CDR3 coding DNA: TGCGCCAGCAGCTTGGATCCCTCGAACACTGAAGCTTTCTTT. It codes for CASSLDPSNTEAFF. The chain recombines TRBV5-1 with TRBJ1-1; D ambiguous. CDR3 length: 14 amino acids. The V gene lost 0 bases and the J gene lost 1 base, with 7 bases spanning the gap. Looked up from germline, CDR1 is SGHRS and CDR2 is YFSETQ.

The chain couples TRBV5-1 to TRBJ2-3; TRBD1 aligns across 9 bases. This CDR3 comprises 14 residues. Germline loops: CDR1 SGHRS, CDR2 YFSETQ. The V gene end was trimmed by 4 bases and the J gene end by 4 bases; junction bases not matched to a gene: 4. CDR3 nucleotide sequence: TGCGCCAGCAGCCGGACAGGGGCCCCAGATACGCAGTATTTT. Its protein product is CASSRTGAPDTQYF.

This clone was counted a single time. This rearrangement joins TRBV4-1 to TRBJ2-7, with D perhaps matching TRBD1 (6 bases). The germline CDR1 and CDR2 sequences are MGHRA and YSYEKL. The V gene lost 3 bases and the J gene lost 3 bases, with 18 bases spanning the gap. The CDR3 is 16 amino acids. CDR3 DNA: TGCGCCAGCAGCCAGGGGCGGGCAGGGGCTTACTACGAGCAGTACTTC. It is translated as CASSQGRAGAYYEQYF.

This clone was counted only a few times. The CDR3 DNA reads TGTGCCATCAGGTCACTAGCGGGGTTTAAGGATGAGCAGTTCTTC. It codes for CAIRSLAGFKDEQFF. V is TRBV10-3 and J is TRBJ2-1, with 10 nucleotides matching TRBD2. The V and J ends lost 6 bases and 8 bases, in that order; junction bases with no gene match: 10. The CDR3 spans 15 residues. Germline V gene lookup returns CDR1 ENHRY and CDR2 SYGVKD.

The V and J genes are TRBV3-1 (or the pseudogene TRBV3-2) and TRBJ2-3; 9 nucleotides align to TRBD2. The CDR3 spans 14 residues. From germline, CDR1 is LGHDT and CDR2 YNNKEL (reference sequence). Losses at the gene ends were 4 bases for V and 5 bases for J; bases not matched to a gene: 4. CDR3 coding DNA: TGTGCCAGCAGCCGCGGGGGGGCGGGAGATACGCAGTATTTT. Residues: CASSRGGAGDTQYF.

This chain links TRBV6-7 with TRBJ1-5; 8 nucleotides align to TRBD1. TRBV6-7 is an ORF, and what it does is uncertain. With V trimmed by 6 bases and J by 0 bases, 13 bases remained unmatched. CDR3 size: 18 residues. CDR3 region: CASSKSGTGRDSNQPQHF. In nucleotides, the CDR3 is TGTGCCAGCAGCAAGTCCGGGACAGGCAGAGATAGCAATCAGCCCCAGCATTTT.

The J gene is TRBJ2-7, the V gene TRBV18, with D possibly being TRBD1 (6 bases). Between the trimmed V and J ends, which lost 1 base and 5 bases, there was a span of 15 bases. CDR1 and CDR2 from the germline V gene are KGHSH and LQKENI. This CDR3 comprises 15 residues. The CDR3 region is CASSPRRTGFNEQYF. The DNA of the CDR3 is TGTGCCAGCTCACCACGACGAACAGGGTTTAACGAGCAGTACTTC.

The chain uses TRBV7-9 and TRBJ1-5, with TRBD1 identical over 9 bases. Trimming cost V 5 bases and J 2 bases; bases outside gene matches: 4. The CDR3 sequence is 15 residues long. Germline V gene sequence: CDR1 SEHNR, CDR2 FQNEAQ (reference sequence). In DNA form, the CDR3 reads TGTGCCAGCAGCGCACAGGGGGCAGGCAATCAGCCCCAGCATTTT. Translation: CASSAQGAGNQPQHF.

The genes are TRBV6-6 and TRBJ1-5, with TRBD1 matching 7 bases. This CDR3 region has 17 residues. Losses at the gene ends were 5 bases for V and 4 bases for J; bases not matched to a gene: 14. CDR1 is MNHNY, CDR2 SVGAGI, per germline (reference sequence). The CDR3 loop is CASSPRPPGQRNQPQHF. The CDR3 bases are TGTGCCAGCAGTCCAAGACCCCCGGGACAGAGAAATCAGCCCCAGCATTTT.

A few counts support this clone. This chain uses TRBV10-3 with TRBJ2-7, with D maybe TRBD1 (5 bases). This CDR3 is 13 amino acids long. Deletions cut 4 bases from V and 7 bases from J, with 14 bases between. Germline CDR1 ENHRY, CDR2 SYGVKD. CDR3 protein: CAISGLQGGEQYF. The CDR3 bases are TGTGCCATCAGTGGCTTGCAGGGTGGGGAGCAGTACTTC.

CDR3 in DNA: TGTGCCAGCAGTCTCCATTGGGACAGCCATCTTCCAACTACCAACTATGGCTACACCTTC. This encodes CASSLHWDSHLPTTNYGYTF. V and J are TRBV27 and TRBJ1-2; 7 nucleotides agree with TRBD1. The trim removed 5 bases at V and 2 bases at J, leaving 23 bases unmatched. This CDR3 region has 20 residues. Germline CDR1 is MNHEY and CDR2 is SMNVEV (reference sequence).

The V and J genes are TRBV19 and TRBJ2-7; TRBD2 might be the D (7 bases). This CDR3 is 14 amino acids long. V lost 6 bases and J 1 base, leaving 13 bases between the germline ends. Germline assignment: CDR1 LNHDA and CDR2 SQIVND (reference sequence). The CDR3 bases are TGTGCCAGTAGCCAAGGGGGGGGATCCTACGAGCAGTACTTC. Its protein product is CASSQGGGSYEQYF.